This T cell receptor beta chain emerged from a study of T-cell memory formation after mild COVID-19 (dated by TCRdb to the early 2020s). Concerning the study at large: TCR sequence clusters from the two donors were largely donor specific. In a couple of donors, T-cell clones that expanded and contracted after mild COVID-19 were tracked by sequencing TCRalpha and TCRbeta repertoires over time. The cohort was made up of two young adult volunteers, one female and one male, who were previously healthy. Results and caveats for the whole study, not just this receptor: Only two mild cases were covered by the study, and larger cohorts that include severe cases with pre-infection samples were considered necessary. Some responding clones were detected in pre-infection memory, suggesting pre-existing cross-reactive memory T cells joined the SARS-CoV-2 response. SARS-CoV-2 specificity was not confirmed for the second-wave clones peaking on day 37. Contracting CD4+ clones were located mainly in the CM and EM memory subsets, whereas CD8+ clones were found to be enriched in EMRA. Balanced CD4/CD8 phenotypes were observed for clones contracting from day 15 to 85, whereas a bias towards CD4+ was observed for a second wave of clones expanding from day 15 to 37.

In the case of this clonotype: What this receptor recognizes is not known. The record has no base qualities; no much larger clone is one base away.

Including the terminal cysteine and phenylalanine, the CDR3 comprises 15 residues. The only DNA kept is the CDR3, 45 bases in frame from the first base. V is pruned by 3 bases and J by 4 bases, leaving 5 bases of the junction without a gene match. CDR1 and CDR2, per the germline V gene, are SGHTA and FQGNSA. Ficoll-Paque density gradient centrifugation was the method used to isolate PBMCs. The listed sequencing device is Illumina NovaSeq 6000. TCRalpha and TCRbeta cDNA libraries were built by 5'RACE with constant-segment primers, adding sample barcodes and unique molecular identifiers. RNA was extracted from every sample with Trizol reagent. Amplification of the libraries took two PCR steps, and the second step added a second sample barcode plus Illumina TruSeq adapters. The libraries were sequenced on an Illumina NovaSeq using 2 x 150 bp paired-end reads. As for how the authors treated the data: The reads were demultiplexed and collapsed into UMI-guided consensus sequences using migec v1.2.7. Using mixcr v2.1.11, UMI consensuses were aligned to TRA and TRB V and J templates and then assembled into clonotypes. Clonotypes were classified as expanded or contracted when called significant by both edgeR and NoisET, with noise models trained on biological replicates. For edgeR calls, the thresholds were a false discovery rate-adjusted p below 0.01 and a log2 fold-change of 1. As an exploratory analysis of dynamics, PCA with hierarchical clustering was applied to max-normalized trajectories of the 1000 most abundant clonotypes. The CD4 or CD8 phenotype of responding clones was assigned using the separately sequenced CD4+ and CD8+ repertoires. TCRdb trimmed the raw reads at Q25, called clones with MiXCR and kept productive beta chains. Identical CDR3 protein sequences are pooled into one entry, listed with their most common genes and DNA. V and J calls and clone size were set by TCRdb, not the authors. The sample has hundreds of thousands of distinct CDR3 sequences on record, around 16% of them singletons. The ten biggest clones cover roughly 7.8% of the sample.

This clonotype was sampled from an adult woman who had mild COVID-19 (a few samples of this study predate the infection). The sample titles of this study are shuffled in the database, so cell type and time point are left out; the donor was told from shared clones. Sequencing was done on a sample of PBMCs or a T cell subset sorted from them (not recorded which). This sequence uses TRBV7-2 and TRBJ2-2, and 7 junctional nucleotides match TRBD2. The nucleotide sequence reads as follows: TGTGCCAGCAGCTTTGGGGGGGTCCCCACCGGGGAGCTGTTTTTT. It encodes CASSFGGVPTGELFF.